These T cell receptor beta chains were read from a single sample in a study of OX40 agonist ivuxolimab in advanced cancers. Profiling relied on immunoSEQ multiplex PCR, and the TCRdb table lists in-frame clones only, not all of them. The data contain about 80,000 clones, over 70% of them seen just once; the ten biggest clones take up roughly 0.77%. The source was CD4+ or CD8+ T cells sorted from blood, collected in a trial of the OX40 agonist ivuxolimab. These receptors all come from an adult with an advanced solid tumor such as melanoma, head and neck, liver or kidney cancer. Both conserved end residues are part of each CDR3. The order of the fields is D gene, V gene, J gene, clone size, CDR3 DNA, CDR3 protein. A D gene is named only where the DNA matches it firmly. Rows give clone size only sometimes, using once, few, many, or a class for an expanded clone.

d_call: .
v_call: TRBV5-4
j_call: TRBJ2-1
clone_size: .
cdr3_nt: TGTGCCAGCAGCCCAGGACCAAGCTCCTACAATGAGCAGTTCTTC
cdr3_aa: CASSPGPSSYNEQFF

d_call: .
v_call: TRBV11-3
j_call: TRBJ2-7
clone_size: .
cdr3_nt: TGTGCCAGCAGCTTAACTTCCTTTAGATACGAGCAGTACTTC
cdr3_aa: CASSLTSFRYEQYF

d_call: .
v_call: TRBV6-5
j_call: TRBJ1-2
clone_size: .
cdr3_nt: TGTGCCAGCAGTTACAGAGGGACCGTCGGTGGCTACACCTTC
cdr3_aa: CASSYRGTVGGYTF

d_call: .
v_call: TRBV11-3
j_call: TRBJ2-2
clone_size: .
cdr3_nt: TGTGCCAGCAGCTTAGGAACGGGGGCCACCGGGGAGCTGTTTTTT
cdr3_aa: CASSLGTGATGELFF

d_call: .
v_call: TRBV5-1
j_call: TRBJ1-1
clone_size: .
cdr3_nt: TGCGCCAGCAGCTTGGGGGCAGACCGGATGATCTTT
cdr3_aa: CASSLGADRMIF

d_call: .
v_call: TRBV2
j_call: TRBJ1-5
clone_size: .
cdr3_nt: TGTGCCAGCAGTGATAGGGACCCGAAGCAGCCCCAGCATTTT
cdr3_aa: CASSDRDPKQPQHF

d_call: .
v_call: TRBV25-1
j_call: TRBJ2-3
clone_size: .
cdr3_nt: TGTGCCAGCATGTTGGGGGCGCAGGATACGCAGTATTTT
cdr3_aa: CASMLGAQDTQYF

d_call: .
v_call: TRBV9
j_call: TRBJ1-6
clone_size: few
cdr3_nt: TGTGCCAGCAGTCAGAATTATAATTCACCCCTCCACTTT
cdr3_aa: CASSQNYNSPLHF

d_call: .
v_call: TRBV19
j_call: TRBJ2-7
clone_size: .
cdr3_nt: TGTGCCAGTAGTATTCCTGCCCCAGTGGGCTTTATACGCGAGCAGTACTTC
cdr3_aa: CASSIPAPVGFIREQYF

d_call: .
v_call: TRBV6-1
j_call: TRBJ1-2
clone_size: .
cdr3_nt: TGTGCCAGCAGTGAGGGTCCGAACCCGCTCTATGGCTACACCTTC
cdr3_aa: CASSEGPNPLYGYTF

d_call: TRBD1
v_call: TRBV11-2
j_call: TRBJ2-7
clone_size: .
cdr3_nt: TGTGCCAGCAGCTTAGGCGGGACAGGGGCCTACGAGCAGTACTTC
cdr3_aa: CASSLGGTGAYEQYF

d_call: .
v_call: TRBV10-3
j_call: TRBJ2-2
clone_size: once
cdr3_nt: TGTGCCATCCACTCCCGGGACAACTCGAACACCGGGGAGCTGTTTTTT
cdr3_aa: CAIHSRDNSNTGELFF

d_call: TRBD2
v_call: TRBV14
j_call: TRBJ2-5
clone_size: .
cdr3_nt: TGTGCCAGCAGCCAGGCTGGGCTAGCGGGTCAAGAGACCCAGTACTTC
cdr3_aa: CASSQAGLAGQETQYF

d_call: .
v_call: TRBV6-1
j_call: TRBJ2-3
clone_size: .
cdr3_nt: TGTGCCAGCAGTGGGTCGAGCGCTAGCTGGACAGATACGCAGTATTTT
cdr3_aa: CASSGSSASWTDTQYF

d_call: .
v_call: TRBV5-8
j_call: TRBJ1-2
clone_size: .
cdr3_nt: TGTGCCAGCAGCTCACGACAGGTCCGGGGCTACACCTTC
cdr3_aa: CASSSRQVRGYTF

d_call: TRBD1
v_call: TRBV7-9
j_call: TRBJ1-3
clone_size: .
cdr3_nt: TGTGCCAGCAGCTCCAGACAGGGGTCGGGAAACACCATATATTTT
cdr3_aa: CASSSRQGSGNTIYF

d_call: .
v_call: TRBV7-2
j_call: TRBJ2-3
clone_size: few
cdr3_nt: TGTGCCAGCAGCTCCCCCGCAGGGGTAACAGATACGCAGTATTTT
cdr3_aa: CASSSPAGVTDTQYF

d_call: TRBD1
v_call: TRBV7-6
j_call: TRBJ2-7
clone_size: .
cdr3_nt: TGTGCCAGTTCGACAGGGAGCTCCTACGAGCAGTACTTC
cdr3_aa: CASSTGSSYEQYF

d_call: TRBD2
v_call: TRBV29-1
j_call: TRBJ2-1
clone_size: .
cdr3_nt: TGCAGCGTCGGAACGGCTTGGACTAGCGGGAGATACAATGAGCAGTTCTTC
cdr3_aa: CSVGTAWTSGRYNEQFF

d_call: .
v_call: TRBV5-1
j_call: TRBJ1-2
clone_size: .
cdr3_nt: TGCGCCAGCAGCTTGGATCCCGGTAACTATGGCTACACCTTC
cdr3_aa: CASSLDPGNYGYTF

d_call: .
v_call: TRBV30
j_call: TRBJ1-4
clone_size: .
cdr3_nt: TGTGCCTGGAGTGTTCTACAGGGTGAGGAAAAACTGTTTTTT
cdr3_aa: CAWSVLQGEEKLFF

d_call: TRBD1
v_call: TRBV7-2
j_call: TRBJ1-2
clone_size: .
cdr3_nt: TGTGCCAGCAGCCTAAGACTACAGGGGAGCTATGGCTACACCTTC
cdr3_aa: CASSLRLQGSYGYTF

d_call: .
v_call: TRBV28
j_call: TRBJ1-4
clone_size: .
cdr3_nt: TGTGCCAGCAGTTTATTGATTGGGAAACTGTTTTTT
cdr3_aa: CASSLLIGKLFF

d_call: TRBD1
v_call: TRBV5-1
j_call: TRBJ2-7
clone_size: .
cdr3_nt: TGCGCCAGCAGCGGACCGGACAGGGGGGCCTCCTACGAGCAGTACTTC
cdr3_aa: CASSGPDRGASYEQYF

d_call: TRBD1
v_call: TRBV2
j_call: TRBJ2-3
clone_size: .
cdr3_nt: TGTGCCAGCAGTGAACAGGGGGCCAGCACAGATACGCAGTATTTT
cdr3_aa: CASSEQGASTDTQYF

d_call: .
v_call: TRBV30
j_call: TRBJ1-4
clone_size: .
cdr3_nt: TGTGCCTGGAGTAGGGGGAGAGCTAATGAAAAACTGTTTTTT
cdr3_aa: CAWSRGRANEKLFF

d_call: .
v_call: TRBV4-3
j_call: TRBJ2-3
clone_size: .
cdr3_nt: TGCGCCAGCCGGGGGCGGGGCACAGATACGCAGTATTTT
cdr3_aa: CASRGRGTDTQYF

d_call: .
v_call: TRBV2
j_call: TRBJ2-5
clone_size: once
cdr3_nt: TGTGCCAGCAGTGAAAACGGCTTCCAAGAGACCCAGTACTTC
cdr3_aa: CASSENGFQETQYF